This passage covers 28 T cell receptor beta chains from one sample sequenced in a study of T-cell reconstitution after alpha-beta-depleted transplantation in children. Researchers prepared the TCRbeta library using unique molecular identifiers, the study reports. Via MiXCR, TCRdb re-called the PCR reads, giving one row per CDR3 protein. Altogether 350,000 to 500,000 distinct CDR3 sequences are present, approximately 42% being singletons, with the ten largest covering roughly a quarter. Sequencing was performed on PBMCs, taken before TCRalphabeta/CD19-depleted stem cell transplant. Receptor source: a girl aged 2-9 years with aplastic anemia, due to receive a stem cell transplant.

The chain combines TRBV20-1 with TRBJ1-6; no reliable D call. The V gene lost 4 bases and the J gene lost 4 bases, with 11 bases spanning the gap. The CDR3 extends over 14 amino acids. CDR1 is DFQATT, CDR2 SNEGSKA, per germline (reference sequence). CDR3 sequence reads: CSATPGQYNSPLHF. CDR3 nucleotide sequence: TGCAGTGCTACCCCGGGCCAATATAATTCACCCCTCCACTTT.

The chain uses TRBV7-2 and TRBJ1-2; D is perhaps TRBD1 (5 bases). The V gene's germline CDR1 is SGHTA and CDR2 FQGNSA. This CDR3 has 17 residues. V was cut by 2 bases and J by 4 bases, with 20 bases left in between. CDR3 in amino acids: CASSLRGFESTFYGYTF. The CDR3, as DNA: TGTGCCAGCAGCTTACGGGGGTTCGAATCTACCTTCTATGGCTACACCTTC.

The V and J genes are TRBV18 and TRBJ2-7; 8 nucleotides align to TRBD2. The CDR3 covers 14 residues. V trimming: 6 bases; J trimming: 3 bases; junction bases outside the gene matches: 7. Germline lookup yields CDR1 KGHSH and CDR2 LQKENI. CDR3 DNA sequence: TGTGCCAGCTCCGCACTAGCGGAGAACTACGAGCAGTACTTC. It translates to CASSALAENYEQYF.

This clonotype was observed a handful of times. The V and J genes are TRBV29-1 and TRBJ2-3; D is undetermined. Germline V gene data show CDR1 as SQVTM and CDR2 as ANQGSEA. This CDR3 contains 15 residues. Deletions cut 3 bases from V and 5 bases from J, with 18 bases between. The CDR3 spells CSVDDSTSFVDTQYF. CDR3 nucleotide sequence: TGCAGCGTTGATGACTCGACTTCTTTCGTAGATACGCAGTATTTT.

The CDR3 sequence: CSVGVGDSPLHF. The DNA of the CDR3 is TGCAGTGTTGGGGTCGGCGATTCACCCCTCCACTTT. The J gene is TRBJ1-6, the V gene TRBV20-1; D gene unclear. V was shortened by 7 bases and J by 8 bases, with 12 bases between the two germline ends. From germline, CDR1 is DFQATT and CDR2 SNEGSKA (reference sequence). CDR3 length equals 12 residues.

The chain couples TRBV12-3 or TRBV12-4 to TRBJ2-2; D might be TRBD2 (6 bases). V shed 6 bases and J shed 6 bases, with 8 bases lying between them. This CDR3 is built from 12 residues. The CDR3 nucleotides are TGTGCCAGCAGCCGGAGGGCCGGGGAGCTGTTTTTT. This encodes CASSRRAGELFF.

The chain combines TRBV20-1 with TRBJ2-5, with 9 bases lining up with TRBD1. The CDR3 covers 16 residues. With 4 bases clipped from V and 4 bases from J, the junction kept 13 bases outside the gene matches. Germline CDR1 reads DFQATT; CDR2 reads SNEGSKA (reference sequence). CDR3 DNA sequence: TGCAGTGCTAAGAGGGGGGACAGGGTACGCAGAGAGACCCAGTACTTC. Its translation is CSAKRGDRVRRETQYF.

This chain links TRBV20-1 with TRBJ1-5; D not resolved. The CDR3 consists of 15 residues. Per germline, CDR1 DFQATT and CDR2 SNEGSKA (reference sequence). Between the trimmed V and J ends, which lost 1 base and 2 bases, there was a span of 12 bases. The CDR3 here is CSARGNPLGNQPQHF. Written as DNA, the CDR3 is TGCAGTGCTAGAGGTAACCCCTTGGGCAATCAGCCCCAGCATTTT.

A word on this clonotype: Possible read error: a much larger clone is one base away. V and J are TRBV7-9 and TRBJ2-1; D call uncertain. The V gene's germline CDR1 is SEHNR and CDR2 FQNEAQ (reference sequence). The CDR3 runs to 11 residues. CDR3 in amino acids: CASTRNNEHFF. CDR3 bases: TGTGCCAGCACCCGGAACAATGAGCATTTCTTC.

The chain carries TRBV6-1 and TRBJ2-7; perhaps D is TRBD1 or TRBD2 (7 bases each). Looked up from germline, CDR1 is MNHNS and CDR2 is SASEGT. V was shortened by 4 bases and J by 4 bases, with 20 bases between the two germline ends. CDR3 length: 16 amino acids. The CDR3 region is CASSATRGGAAYEQYF. The CDR3, as DNA: TGTGCCAGCAGTGCAACCAGGGGGGGAGCGGCGTACGAGCAGTACTTC.

This clonotype was picked up many times. The J gene is TRBJ2-3, the V gene TRBV20-1; tentative D call: TRBD2 (6 bases). The germline V gene encodes CDR1 DFQATT and CDR2 SNEGSKA (reference sequence). The CDR3 extends over 14 amino acids. V was pared by 6 bases and J by 0 bases, with 13 bases between. CDR3 coding DNA: TGCAGTGCCATCCGGGGGACTAGCACAGATACGCAGTATTTT. This gives the protein CSAIRGTSTDTQYF.

The gene calls are TRBV4-1 and TRBJ2-1; D is perhaps TRBD2 (5 bases). The CDR3 totals 17 residues. Deletions cut 6 bases from V and 0 bases from J, with 18 bases between. Germline V gene data show CDR1 as MGHRA and CDR2 as YSYEKL. As DNA, the CDR3 is TGCGCCAGCAGAGTGGGCCTAGCAGTAAGCTCCTACAATGAGCAGTTCTTC. Translating it yields CASRVGLAVSSYNEQFF.

This chain joins TRBV6-5 and TRBJ1-1; D is uncertain. V was trimmed by 7 bases and J by 4 bases, leaving 10 bases between them. Germline V gives CDR1 MNHEY, CDR2 SVGAGI. This CDR3 region has 12 residues. This CDR3 reads CASTHRSTEAFF. CDR3 DNA sequence: TGTGCCAGCACCCACCGGAGCACTGAAGCTTTCTTT.

This clonotype was observed a few times. This sequence joins TRBV6-5 and TRBJ2-7; 7 bases line up with TRBD2. The CDR3 totals 13 residues. The V segment lost 3 bases and the J segment 7 bases; nucleotides outside the gene matches: 6. Per the germline V gene, CDR1 is MNHEY and CDR2 is SVGAGI. CDR3 DNA sequence: TGTGCCAGCAGTTATCGCGGGAGACCAGAGCAGTACTTC. This gives the protein CASSYRGRPEQYF.

The chain has TRBV28 and TRBJ2-1; no definite D call. Germline-derived CDR1 and CDR2 are MDHEN and SYDVKM. V was pared by 0 bases and J by 9 bases, with 6 bases between. This CDR3 has 12 amino acids. CDR3 sequence reads: CASSLWGGEQFF. CDR3 bases: TGTGCCAGCAGTTTATGGGGTGGTGAGCAGTTCTTC.

V usage is TRBV28 and J usage is TRBJ2-7; D unclear. Germline V CDR1 and CDR2: MDHEN, SYDVKM. V shed 5 bases and J shed 2 bases, with 16 bases lying between them. The CDR3 spans 15 residues. The CDR3 nucleotides are TGTGCCAGCAGTGCCTGGAAGCAGGATCCCTACGAGCAGTACTTC. This encodes CASSAWKQDPYEQYF.

This clonotype was observed a handful of times. The chain joins TRBV3-1 to TRBJ2-1; no firm D call. Trimming cost V 2 bases and J 5 bases, with 10 bases left between them. Germline loops: CDR1 LGHDT, CDR2 YNNKEL (reference sequence). The CDR3 has 14 amino acids. CDR3 residues: CASSQSPAHNEQFF. DNA for the CDR3: TGTGCCAGCAGCCAATCCCCCGCCCACAATGAGCAGTTCTTC.

This clonotype was counted only a few times. The gene calls are TRBV5-6 and TRBJ2-1, with D uncertain. Looked up from germline, CDR1 is SGHDT and CDR2 is YYEEEE. Trimming took off 6 bases at V and 4 bases at J, with 20 bases between the two ends. The CDR3 has 16 amino acids. The CDR3 DNA reads as TGTGCCAGCATCCTGTGGGGATCAATAAATTACAATGAGCAGTTCTTC. Its protein product is CASILWGSINYNEQFF.

This clonotype was seen at least ten times. The V call is TRBV3-1, the J call TRBJ2-7, with no clear D. Between the trimmed V and J ends, which lost 2 bases and 0 bases, there was a span of 11 bases. Per the germline V gene, CDR1 is LGHDT and CDR2 is YNNKEL (reference sequence). This CDR3 region has 15 residues. The CDR3 DNA reads as TGTGCCAGCAGCCAATCCCCGTACAGCTCCTACGAGCAGTACTTC. Its protein is CASSQSPYSSYEQYF.

The chain links TRBV12-3 or TRBV12-4 to TRBJ2-3, with TRBD2 matching over 11 bases. This CDR3 contains 16 residues. V gave up 4 bases and J gave up 2 bases; unmatched junction bases: 5. CDR3 region: CASSSLAGGDTDTQYF. DNA for the CDR3: TGTGCCAGCAGTTCCTTAGCGGGGGGGGACACAGATACGCAGTATTTT.

With respect to this clonotype: A clone one base away is much larger, so this may be a read error. The rearrangement links TRBV5-1 to TRBJ1-1, with no clear D. The CDR3 sequence is 14 residues long. Per germline, CDR1 SGHRS and CDR2 YFSETQ. V lost 5 bases and J 9 bases, leaving 20 bases between the germline ends. The CDR3 region is CASSIRTSWTQAFF. CDR3 bases: TGCGCCAGCAGTATCCGGACCTCCTGGACCCAAGCTTTCTTT.

Ten or more counts support this clonotype. The chain combines TRBV9 with TRBJ2-1; the match to TRBD1 covers 7 bases. Unmatched junction bases numbered 3, after V lost 3 bases and J lost 6 bases. This CDR3 has 13 residues. The germline V gene has CDR1 SGDLS and CDR2 YYNGEE. The CDR3 region is CASSGTGSNEQFF. DNA of the CDR3: TGTGCCAGCAGCGGGACAGGAAGCAATGAGCAGTTCTTC.

This chain joins TRBV5-1 and TRBJ2-4; possibly TRBD1 for D (5 bases). This CDR3 is 13 amino acids long. V was cut by 1 base and J by 7 bases, with 9 bases left in between. Germline values: CDR1 SGHRS, CDR2 YFSETQ. CDR3 loop: CASSLQGLNIQYF. The DNA of the CDR3 is TGCGCCAGCAGCTTGCAGGGCTTGAACATTCAGTACTTC.

The chain uses TRBV24-1 and TRBJ2-7; 8 bases match TRBD1. V dropped 4 bases and J dropped 8; count of bases not matched to a gene: 9. Germline CDR1 KGHDR, CDR2 SFDVKD. The CDR3 spans 14 residues. The CDR3 nucleotides read TGTGCCACCAGTGACCCAGGGACAGGCAGTAAGCAGTACTTC. It specifies CATSDPGTGSKQYF.

V usage is TRBV5-1 and J usage is TRBJ2-1; 9 bases fit TRBD2. The germline V gene encodes CDR1 SGHRS and CDR2 YFSETQ. This CDR3 has 16 amino acids. Trimming at V came to 4 bases and at J to 8 bases, leaving 13 bases not matched to a gene. CDR3 nucleotide sequence: TGCGCCAGCAGCCCCTGGGTGGCGGGAGGGCAAGATGAGCAGTTCTTC. Translating it yields CASSPWVAGGQDEQFF.

This clonotype was picked up one time. The rearrangement joins TRBV10-3 to TRBJ1-1; perhaps TRBD1 as D (6 bases). Between the trimmed V and J ends, which lost 6 bases and 1 base, there was a span of 9 bases. CDR1 and CDR2 (germline): ENHRY, SYGVKD. The CDR3 runs 13 residues. The CDR3 here is CAISTQGNTEAFF. CDR3 nucleotide sequence: TGTGCCATCAGCACACAGGGGAACACTGAAGCTTTCTTT.

The rearrangement joins TRBV30 to TRBJ2-3; 8 bases match TRBD1. This CDR3 contains 15 residues. After removal of 5 bases from V and 6 bases from J, the junction contained 13 bases not matched to a gene. Per the germline V gene, CDR1 is GTSNPN and CDR2 is SVGIG (reference sequence). The CDR3 coding sequence is TGTGCCTGGGCTTTTGCAGGGGGCGCCTGGGATACGCAGTATTTT. This gives the protein CAWAFAGGAWDTQYF.

This clonotype was seen only a few times. The chain joins TRBV20-1 to TRBJ2-3; unclear D gene. There are 12 residues in the CDR3. Per the germline V gene, CDR1 is DFQATT and CDR2 is SNEGSKA (reference sequence). Trimming left V 4 bases short and J 5 bases short, with 10 bases between. The CDR3 DNA is TGCAGTGCTACCCTAGTAAGAGATACGCAGTATTTT. This translates into CSATLVRDTQYF.